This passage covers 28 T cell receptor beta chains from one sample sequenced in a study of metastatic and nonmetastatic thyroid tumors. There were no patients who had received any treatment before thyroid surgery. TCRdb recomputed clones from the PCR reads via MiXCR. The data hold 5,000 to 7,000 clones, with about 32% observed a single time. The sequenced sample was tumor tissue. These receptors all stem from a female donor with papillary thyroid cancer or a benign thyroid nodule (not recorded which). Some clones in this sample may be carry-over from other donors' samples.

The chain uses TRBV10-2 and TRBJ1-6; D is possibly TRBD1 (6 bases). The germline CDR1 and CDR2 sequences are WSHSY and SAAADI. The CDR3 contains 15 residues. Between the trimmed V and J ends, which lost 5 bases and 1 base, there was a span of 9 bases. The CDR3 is CASSYRVSYNSPLHF. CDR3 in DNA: TGCGCCAGCAGTTACAGGGTTTCCTATAATTCACCCCTCCACTTT.

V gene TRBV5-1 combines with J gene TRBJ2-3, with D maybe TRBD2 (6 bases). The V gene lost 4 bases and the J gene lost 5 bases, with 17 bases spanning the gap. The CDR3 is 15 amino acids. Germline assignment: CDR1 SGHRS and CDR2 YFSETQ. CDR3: CASSVGTSSLDTQYF. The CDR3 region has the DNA TGCGCCAGCAGCGTCGGTACTAGCAGTTTAGATACGCAGTATTTT.

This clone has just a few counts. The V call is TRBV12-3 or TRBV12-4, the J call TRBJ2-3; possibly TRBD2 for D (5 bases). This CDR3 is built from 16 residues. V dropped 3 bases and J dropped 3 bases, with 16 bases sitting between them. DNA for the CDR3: TGTGCCAGCAGTTTTCCCTCCACGGGGATTACAGATACGCAGTATTTT. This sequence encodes CASSFPSTGITDTQYF.

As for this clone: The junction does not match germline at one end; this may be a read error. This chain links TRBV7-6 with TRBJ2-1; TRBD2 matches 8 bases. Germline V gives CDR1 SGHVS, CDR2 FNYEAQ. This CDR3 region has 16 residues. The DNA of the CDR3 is TGTGCCAGCTGCTTAGCGGGGAGTGGGTCCTACAATGAGCAGTTCTTC. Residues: CASCLAGSGSYNEQFF.

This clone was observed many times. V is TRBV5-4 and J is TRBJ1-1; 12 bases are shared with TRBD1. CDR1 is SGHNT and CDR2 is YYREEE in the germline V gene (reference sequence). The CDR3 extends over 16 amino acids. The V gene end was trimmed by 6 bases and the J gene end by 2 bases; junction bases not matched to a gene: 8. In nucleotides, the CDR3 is TGTGCCAGCACATTAACGGGACAGGGGGCCAACACTGAAGCTTTCTTT. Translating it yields CASTLTGQGANTEAFF.

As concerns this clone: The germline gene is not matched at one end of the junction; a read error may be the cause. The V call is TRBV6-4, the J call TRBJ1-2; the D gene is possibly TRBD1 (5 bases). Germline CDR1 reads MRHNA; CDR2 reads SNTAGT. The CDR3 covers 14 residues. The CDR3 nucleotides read TGTGCCAGCCATGGGGGGGAATGGGGCTATGTCTACACCTTC. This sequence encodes CASHGGEWGYVYTF.

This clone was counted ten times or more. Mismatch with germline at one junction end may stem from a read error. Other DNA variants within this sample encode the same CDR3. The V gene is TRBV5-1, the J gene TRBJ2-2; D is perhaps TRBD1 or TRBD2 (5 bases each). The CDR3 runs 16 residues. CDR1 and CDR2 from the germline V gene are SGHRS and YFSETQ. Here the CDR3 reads CASSLAGLANTGELFF. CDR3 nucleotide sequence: TGCGCCAGCAGCTTGGCAGGGTTAGCGAACACCGGGGAGCTGTTCTTT.

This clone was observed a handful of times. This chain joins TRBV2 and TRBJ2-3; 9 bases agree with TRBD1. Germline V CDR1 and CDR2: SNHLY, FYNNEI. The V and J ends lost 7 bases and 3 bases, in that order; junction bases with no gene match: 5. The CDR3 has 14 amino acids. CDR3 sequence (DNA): TGTGCCAGCAACCGCGGACAGGGGACAGATACGCAGTATTTT. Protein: CASNRGQGTDTQYF. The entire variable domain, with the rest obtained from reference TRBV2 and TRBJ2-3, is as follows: EPEVTQTPSHQVTQMGQEVILRCVPISNHLYFYWYRQILGQKVEFLVSFYNNEISEKSEIFDDQFSVERPDGSNFTLKIRSTKLEDSAMYFCASNRGQGTDTQYFGPGTRLTVL.

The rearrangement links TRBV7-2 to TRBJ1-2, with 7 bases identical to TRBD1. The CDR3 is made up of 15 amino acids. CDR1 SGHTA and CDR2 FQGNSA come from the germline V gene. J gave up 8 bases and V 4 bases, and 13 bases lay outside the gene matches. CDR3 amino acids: CASSSNEGQKAGYTF. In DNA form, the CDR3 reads TGTGCCAGCAGCTCTAACGAGGGACAGAAGGCCGGCTACACCTTC.

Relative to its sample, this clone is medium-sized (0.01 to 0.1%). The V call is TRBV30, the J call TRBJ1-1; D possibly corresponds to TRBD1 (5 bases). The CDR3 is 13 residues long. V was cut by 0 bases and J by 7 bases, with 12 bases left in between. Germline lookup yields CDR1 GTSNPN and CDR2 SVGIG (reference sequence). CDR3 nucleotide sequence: TGTGCCTGGAGTGTACAGGTAGCCAGTGAAGCTTTCTTT. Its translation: CAWSVQVASEAFF.

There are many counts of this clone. In nucleotides, the CDR3 is TGTGCCAGCAGCGTTTGGGACAGTAATGAAAAACTGTTTTTT. Translated, it gives CASSVWDSNEKLFF. The J gene is TRBJ1-4, the V gene TRBV9; 7 bases fit TRBD1. Germline CDR1 SGDLS, CDR2 YYNGEE. Trimming took 2 bases from V and 4 from J; bases not matched to a gene: 2. This CDR3 region has 14 residues.

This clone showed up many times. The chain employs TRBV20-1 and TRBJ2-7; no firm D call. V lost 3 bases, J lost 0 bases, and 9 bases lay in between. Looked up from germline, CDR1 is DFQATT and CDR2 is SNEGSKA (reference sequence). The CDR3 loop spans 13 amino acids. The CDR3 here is CSASSRSSYEQYF. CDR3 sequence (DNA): TGCAGTGCTAGTTCCCGGAGCTCCTACGAGCAGTACTTC.

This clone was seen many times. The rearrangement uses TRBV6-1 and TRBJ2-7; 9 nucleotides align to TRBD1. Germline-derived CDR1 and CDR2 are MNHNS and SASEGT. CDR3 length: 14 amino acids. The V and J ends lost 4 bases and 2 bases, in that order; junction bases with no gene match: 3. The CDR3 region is CASSVGQGPYEQYF. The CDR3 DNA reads TGTGCCAGCAGTGTGGGACAGGGCCCCTACGAGCAGTACTTC.

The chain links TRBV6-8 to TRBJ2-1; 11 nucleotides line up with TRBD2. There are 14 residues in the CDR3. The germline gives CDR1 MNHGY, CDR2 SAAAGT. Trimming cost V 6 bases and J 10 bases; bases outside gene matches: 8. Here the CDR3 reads CASRFSGGGGEQFF. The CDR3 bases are TGTGCCAGCAGGTTTAGCGGGGGGGGCGGGGAGCAGTTCTTC.

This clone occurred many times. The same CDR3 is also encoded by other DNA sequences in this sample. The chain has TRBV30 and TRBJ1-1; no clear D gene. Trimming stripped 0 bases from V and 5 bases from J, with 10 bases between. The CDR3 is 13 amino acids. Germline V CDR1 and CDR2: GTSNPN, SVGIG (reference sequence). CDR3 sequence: CAWSVVPGTEAFF. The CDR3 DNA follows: TGTGCCTGGAGTGTGGTCCCGGGGACTGAAGCTTTCTTT.

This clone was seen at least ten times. The CDR3 protein is CASSLHSSYNSPLHF. The CDR3 nucleotides read TGCGCCAGCAGCTTGCACAGCTCCTATAATTCACCCCTCCACTTT. V and J are TRBV5-1 and TRBJ1-6, with no clear D. Trimming stripped 1 base from V and 0 bases from J, with 5 bases between. CDR1 SGHRS and CDR2 YFSETQ come from the germline V gene. The CDR3 loop spans 15 amino acids.

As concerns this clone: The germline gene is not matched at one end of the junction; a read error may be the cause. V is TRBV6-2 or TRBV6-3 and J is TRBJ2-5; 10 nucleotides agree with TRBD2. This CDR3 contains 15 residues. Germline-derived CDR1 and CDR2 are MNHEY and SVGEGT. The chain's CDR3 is CASNHIAGGQETHYF. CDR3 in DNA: TGTGCCAGCAATCACATAGCGGGGGGACAGGAGACCCATTACTTC.

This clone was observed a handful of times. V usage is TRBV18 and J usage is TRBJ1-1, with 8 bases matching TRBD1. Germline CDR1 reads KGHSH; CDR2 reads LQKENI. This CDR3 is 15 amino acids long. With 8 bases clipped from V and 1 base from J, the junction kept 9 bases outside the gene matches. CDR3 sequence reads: CASRGTGRSNTEAFF. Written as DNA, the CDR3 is TGTGCCAGCCGGGGGACAGGTCGTTCGAACACTGAAGCTTTCTTT.

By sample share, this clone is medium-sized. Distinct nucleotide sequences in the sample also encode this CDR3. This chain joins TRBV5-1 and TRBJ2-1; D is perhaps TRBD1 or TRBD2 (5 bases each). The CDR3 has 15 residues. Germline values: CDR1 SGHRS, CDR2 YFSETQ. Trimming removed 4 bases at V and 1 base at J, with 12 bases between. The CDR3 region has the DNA TGCGCCAGCAGCCTGGGGGACCTATCCTACAATGAGCAGTTCTTC. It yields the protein CASSLGDLSYNEQFF.

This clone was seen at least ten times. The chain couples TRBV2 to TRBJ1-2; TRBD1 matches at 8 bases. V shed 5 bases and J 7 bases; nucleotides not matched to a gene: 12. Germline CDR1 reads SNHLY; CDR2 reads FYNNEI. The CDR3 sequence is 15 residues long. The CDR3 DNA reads TGTGCCAGCAGTCCCAGGGGGCGCGAGGGATTTGGCTACACCTTC. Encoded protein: CASSPRGREGFGYTF.

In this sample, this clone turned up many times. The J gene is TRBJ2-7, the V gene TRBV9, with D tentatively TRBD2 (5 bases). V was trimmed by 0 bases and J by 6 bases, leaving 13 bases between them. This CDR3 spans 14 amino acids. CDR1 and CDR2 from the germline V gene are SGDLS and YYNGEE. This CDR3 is CASSVGWLASEQYF. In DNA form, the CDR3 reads TGTGCCAGCAGCGTAGGCTGGCTAGCCAGCGAGCAGTACTTC.

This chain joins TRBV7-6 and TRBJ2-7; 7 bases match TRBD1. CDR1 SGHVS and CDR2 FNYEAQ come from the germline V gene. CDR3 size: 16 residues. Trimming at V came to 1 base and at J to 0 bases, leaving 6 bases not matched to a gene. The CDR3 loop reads CASSLGGQESSYEQYF. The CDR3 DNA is TGTGCCAGCAGCTTAGGTGGACAGGAATCCTCCTACGAGCAGTACTTC. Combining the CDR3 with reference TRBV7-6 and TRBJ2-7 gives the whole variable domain GAGVSQSPRYKVTKRGQDVALRCDPISGHVSLYWYRQALGQGPEFLTYFNYEAQQDKSGLPNDRFSAERPEGSISTLTIQRTEQRDSAMYRCASSLGGQESSYEQYFGPGTRLTVT.

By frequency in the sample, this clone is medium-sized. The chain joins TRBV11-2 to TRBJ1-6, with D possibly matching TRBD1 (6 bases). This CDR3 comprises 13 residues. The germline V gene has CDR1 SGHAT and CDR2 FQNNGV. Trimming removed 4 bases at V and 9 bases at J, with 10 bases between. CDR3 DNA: TGTGCCAGCAGCTCAGACAGGTCTTCACCCCTCCACTTT. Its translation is CASSSDRSSPLHF.

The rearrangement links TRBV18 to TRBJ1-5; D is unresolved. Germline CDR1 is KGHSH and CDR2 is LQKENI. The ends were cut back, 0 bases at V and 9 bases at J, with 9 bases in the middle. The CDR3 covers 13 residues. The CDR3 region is CASSPPMRGPQHF. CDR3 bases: TGTGCCAGCTCACCACCGATGAGAGGGCCCCAGCATTTT.

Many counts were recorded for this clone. The DNA of the CDR3 is TGTGCCAGCAGCCAAGAACTAGCGGGAAGCGAGCAGTACTTC. This codes for CASSQELAGSEQYF. The chain couples TRBV14 to TRBJ2-7, with 10 bases aligning to TRBD2. Germline CDR1 SGHDN, CDR2 FVKESK. The CDR3 has 14 residues. The ends lost 0 bases at V and 6 bases at J; junction bases unmatched: 2. Full variable domain (outside the CDR3, taken from reference TRBV14 and TRBJ2-7): EAGVTQFPSHSVIEKGQTVTLRCDPISGHDNLYWYRRVMGKEIKFLLHFVKESKQDESGMPNNRFLAERTGGTYSTLKVQPAELEDSGVYFCASSQELAGSEQYFGPGTRLTVT.

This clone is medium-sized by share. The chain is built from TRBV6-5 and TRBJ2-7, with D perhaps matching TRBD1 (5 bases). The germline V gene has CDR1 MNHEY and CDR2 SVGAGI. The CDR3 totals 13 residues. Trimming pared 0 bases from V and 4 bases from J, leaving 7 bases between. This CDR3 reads CASSYSDSYEQYF. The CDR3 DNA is TGTGCCAGCAGTTACTCCGACAGTTACGAGCAGTACTTC.

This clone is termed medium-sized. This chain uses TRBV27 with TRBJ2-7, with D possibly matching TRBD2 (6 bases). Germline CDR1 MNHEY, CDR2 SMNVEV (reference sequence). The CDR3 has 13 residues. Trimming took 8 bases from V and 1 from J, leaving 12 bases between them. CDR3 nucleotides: TGTGCCAGCTCCCGCGGGGAGTCCTACGAGCAGTACTTC. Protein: CASSRGESYEQYF.

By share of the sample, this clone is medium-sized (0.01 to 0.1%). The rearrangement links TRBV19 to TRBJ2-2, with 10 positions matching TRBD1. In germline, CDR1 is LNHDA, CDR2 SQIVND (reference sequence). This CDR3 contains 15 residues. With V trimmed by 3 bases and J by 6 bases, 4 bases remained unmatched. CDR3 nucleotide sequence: TGTGCCAGTAGTATTAGGGGACAGGGGCCCGGGGAGCTGTTTTTT. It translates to CASSIRGQGPGELFF.